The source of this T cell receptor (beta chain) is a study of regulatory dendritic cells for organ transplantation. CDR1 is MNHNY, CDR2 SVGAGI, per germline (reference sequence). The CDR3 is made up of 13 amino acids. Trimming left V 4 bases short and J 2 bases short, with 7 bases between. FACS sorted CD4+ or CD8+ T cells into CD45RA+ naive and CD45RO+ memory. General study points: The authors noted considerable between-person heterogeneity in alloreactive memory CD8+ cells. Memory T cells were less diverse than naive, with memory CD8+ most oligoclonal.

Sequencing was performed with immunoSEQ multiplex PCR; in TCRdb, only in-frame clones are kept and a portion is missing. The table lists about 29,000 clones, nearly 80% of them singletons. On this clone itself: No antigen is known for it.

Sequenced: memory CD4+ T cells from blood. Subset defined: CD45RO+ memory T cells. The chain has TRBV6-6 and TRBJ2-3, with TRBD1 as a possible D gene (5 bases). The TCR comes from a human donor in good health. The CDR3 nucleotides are TGTGCCAGCAGTTTGACAGTCACAGATACGCAGTATTTT. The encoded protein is CASSLTVTDTQYF.